This TCR beta chain stems from a study of graft-versus-host responses after intestinal transplantation. Study-wide background: Isolated intestinal, liver-intestinal, or multivisceral transplants were what recipients had. Tacrolimus plus steroids were given to all recipients for about 3 years, preceded by anti-thymocyte globulin induction.

TCRdb keeps only in-frame clones here, not all; method: immunoSEQ multiplex PCR. Among over 65,000 clones, around 92% were seen once, and the ten largest hold about 0.67%. In its sample, this clone was seen once. The J segment lost 8 bases and the V segment lost 2 bases, leaving 3 bases of the junction unmatched. Per the germline V gene, CDR1 is SGHNT and CDR2 is YYREEE (reference sequence). The CDR3 length is 13 residues. Material: PBMCs, obtained 98 days after intestinal transplantation. This TCR came from a human patient who received an intestinal transplant, so some T cells may come from the graft donor. V gene TRBV5-4 combines with J gene TRBJ2-2, with 7 bases identical to TRBD2. The CDR3 region has the DNA TGTGCCAGCAGCTTATGGGAGGGAGGGGAGCTGTTTTTT. Its translation is CASSLWEGGELFF.